These 8 T cell receptor beta chains originate from one sample sequenced in a study of cytotoxic CD8 clonotypes in ibrutinib-treated CLL. The repertoire was sequenced with immunoSEQ multiplex PCR; TCRdb's copy has only in-frame clones and lacks some. The sample records some 65,000 clones, less than 60% being singletons. This sample comprised PBMCs, obtained after 12 months of ibrutinib treatment. These receptor sequences come from a human donor with chronic lymphocytic leukemia.

The genes are TRBV7-2 and TRBJ2-5; no reliable D call. V lost 1 base, J lost 2 bases, and 5 bases lay in between. CDR3 size: 13 residues. Germline-derived CDR1 and CDR2 are SGHTA and FQGNSA. DNA for the CDR3: TGTGCCAGCAGCTTAGACTGGCAAGAGACCCAGTACTTC. It specifies CASSLDWQETQYF.

V is TRBV30 and J is TRBJ2-5; tentative D call: TRBD1 (6 bases). V lost 0 bases, J lost 7 bases, and 12 bases lay in between. The CDR3 runs 13 residues. Germline V gives CDR1 GTSNPN, CDR2 SVGIG (reference sequence). The CDR3 reads CAWSVGGVGTQYF. CDR3 coding DNA: TGTGCCTGGAGTGTAGGGGGAGTTGGGACCCAGTACTTC.

The chain combines TRBV2 with TRBJ2-2; 7 bases are shared with TRBD1. The CDR3 covers 15 residues. CDR1 and CDR2 from the germline V gene are SNHLY and FYNNEI. The J segment lost 3 bases and the V segment lost 5 bases, leaving 6 bases of the junction unmatched. The CDR3 loop reads CASSTTGDDTGELFF. The CDR3 nucleotides read TGTGCCAGCAGTACCACAGGGGACGACACCGGGGAGCTGTTTTTT.

This clone came up a few times. The chain recombines TRBV28 with TRBJ1-5; no clear D gene. The CDR3 is made up of 17 amino acids. The germline V gene encodes CDR1 MDHEN and CDR2 SYDVKM. The ends were cut back, 7 bases at V and 2 bases at J, with 21 bases in the middle. The CDR3: CASTYPSSGSRNQPQHF. The CDR3 nucleotides are TGTGCCAGCACATACCCGTCCTCAGGCAGCCGCAATCAGCCCCAGCATTTT.

In this sample, this clone turned up once. V and J are TRBV6-5 and TRBJ2-7; tentatively, D is TRBD2 (6 bases). The CDR3 contains 13 residues. Germline assignment: CDR1 MNHEY and CDR2 SVGAGI. V lost 6 bases, J lost 6 bases, and 15 bases lay in between. The CDR3 loop is CASRAPSGGEQYF. As DNA, the CDR3 is TGTGCCAGCAGAGCACCTTCCGGGGGCGAGCAGTACTTC.

The chain joins TRBV6-5 to TRBJ2-7, with D maybe TRBD1 (6 bases). The CDR3 consists of 11 residues. The germline V gene has CDR1 MNHEY and CDR2 SVGAGI. V shed 5 bases and J shed 7 bases, with 9 bases lying between them. The CDR3 protein is CASSATGEQYF. The CDR3 DNA is TGTGCCAGCAGTGCTACAGGGGAGCAGTACTTC.

The J gene is TRBJ2-3, the V gene TRBV9, with D tentatively TRBD2 (7 bases). Trimming took 4 bases from V and 0 from J, leaving 27 bases between them. Germline loops: CDR1 SGDLS, CDR2 YYNGEE. This CDR3 spans 20 amino acids. CDR3 nucleotides: TGTGCCAGCAGCCCAGATTCCCGAGATGGCGGGGGCCTTAGCACAGATACGCAGTATTTT. Residues: CASSPDSRDGGGLSTDTQYF.

This clone was seen once. The chain carries TRBV15 and TRBJ1-2; 8 bases align to TRBD1. CDR3 length: 17 residues. Losses at the gene ends were 0 bases for V and 7 bases for J; bases not matched to a gene: 13. Per the germline V gene, CDR1 is LNHNV and CDR2 is YYDKDF (reference sequence). The DNA for the CDR3 is TGTGCCACCAGCAGAGATCTCATTATCCAGGGGGCGGGTGGCTACACCTTC. Protein: CATSRDLIIQGAGGYTF. The complete variable domain, with remaining parts taken from reference TRBV15 and TRBJ1-2, reads DAMVIQNPRYQVTQFGKPVTLSCSQTLNHNVMYWYQQKSSQAPKLLFHYYDKDFNNEADTPDNFQSRRPNTSFCFLDIRSPGLGDTAMYLCATSRDLIIQGAGGYTFGSGTRLTVV.